Listed below are T cell receptor beta chains from one sample, sequenced in a study of T cell responses to AZD1222 COVID-19 vaccine. Profiling relied on immunoSEQ multiplex PCR, and the TCRdb table lists in-frame clones only, not all of them. The profile covers about 98,000 clones, with 88% appearing a single time and over 9% taken by the ten largest. The specimen comprised peripheral blood, sampled on day 0 of MenACWY control vaccination. These receptors came from an adult in good health. CDR3s include the opening cysteine and the closing phenylalanine or tryptophan. Each record gives: D gene, V gene, clone size, J gene, CDR3 protein, CDR3 DNA. A D gene is named only where the DNA matches it firmly. Some rows have no size entry. The others give once, few or many, or a class for an expanded clone.

NA	TRBV19	NA	TRBJ2-1	CASSVPQRSSYNEQFF	TGTGCCAGTAGTGTACCCCAGCGGAGCTCCTACAATGAGCAGTTCTTC
NA	TRBV20-1	NA	TRBJ2-1	CSASDRYNEQFF	TGCAGTGCTAGTGACAGGTACAATGAGCAGTTCTTC
NA	TRBV19	NA	TRBJ1-5	CASNPYGGTQPQHF	TGTGCCAGTAACCCATATGGGGGCACTCAGCCCCAGCATTTT
NA	TRBV2	NA	TRBJ2-3	CAIEGRIGTDTQYF	TGTGCCATCGAAGGGCGGATAGGCACAGATACGCAGTATTTT
NA	TRBV5-1	NA	TRBJ2-7	CASSLDRESSYEQYF	TGCGCCAGCAGCTTGGACAGGGAATCCTCCTACGAGCAGTACTTC
NA	TRBV11-3	NA	TRBJ1-1	CASSLNHGQNTEAFF	TGTGCCAGCAGCTTAAACCATGGACAGAACACTGAAGCTTTCTTT
NA	TRBV6-2/TRBV6-3	NA	TRBJ1-2	CASSHNRGEGYTF	TGTGCCAGCAGCCACAATCGCGGGGAAGGCTACACCTTC
TRBD1	TRBV5-5	NA	TRBJ1-1	CASSPRTGYPEAFF	TGTGCCAGCAGCCCCCGGACAGGCTACCCTGAAGCTTTCTTT
NA	TRBV15	NA	TRBJ2-1	CATSRDGAVTPGQFF	TGTGCCACCAGCAGAGATGGGGCAGTAACCCCCGGGCAGTTCTTC
NA	TRBV7-9	NA	TRBJ1-2	CASTLTGGGDYGYTF	TGTGCCAGCACCCTAACGGGGGGGGGCGACTATGGCTACACCTTC
NA	TRBV30	NA	TRBJ2-5	CAWSPGRGQQETQYF	TGTGCCTGGAGTCCGGGTCGGGGGCAGCAAGAGACCCAGTACTTC
NA	TRBV4-3	once	TRBJ2-3	CASSQDDTQYF	TGCGCCAGCAGCCAAGACGATACGCAGTATTTT
NA	TRBV2	NA	TRBJ1-5	CASNLQGGEENQPQHF	TGTGCCAGCAACTTACAGGGCGGAGAGGAAAATCAGCCCCAGCATTTT
NA	TRBV7-7	NA	TRBJ2-5	CASSLDGRGPETQYF	TGTGCCAGCAGCCTAGATGGGCGGGGGCCTGAGACCCAGTACTTC
NA	TRBV6-6	NA	TRBJ1-1	CASSNLGGADTEAFF	TGTGCCAGCAGCAACCTGGGGGGCGCGGACACTGAAGCTTTCTTT
NA	TRBV20-1	NA	TRBJ1-6	CSGRYGSPLHF	TGCAGTGGGCGATATGGCTCACCCCTCCACTTT
NA	TRBV11-2	NA	TRBJ1-5	CASSLVMNQPQHF	TGTGCCAGCAGCTTAGTAATGAATCAGCCCCAGCATTTT
TRBD1	TRBV13	NA	TRBJ1-6	CASSLAGTGYDSPLHF	TGTGCCAGCAGCTTAGCCGGGACAGGGTATGATTCACCCCTCCACTTT
NA	TRBV25-1	NA	TRBJ1-2	CASSGFGYGYTF	TGTGCCAGCAGTGGATTCGGGTATGGCTACACCTTC
TRBD1	TRBV19	NA	TRBJ2-2	CASFKGAANTGELFF	TGTGCCAGCTTTAAGGGGGCCGCGAACACCGGGGAGCTGTTTTTT
NA	TRBV6-2/TRBV6-3	NA	TRBJ2-7	CASSRIYEQYF	TGTGCCAGCAGTCGGATCTACGAGCAGTACTTC
TRBD1	TRBV2	once	TRBJ1-5	CASREQGMSNQPQHF	TGTGCCAGCAGGGAACAGGGGATGAGCAATCAGCCCCAGCATTTT
TRBD2	TRBV11-1	NA	TRBJ2-3	CASSFRLSGARTQYF	TGTGCCAGCAGCTTCCGACTTAGCGGGGCAAGGACGCAGTATTTT
NA	TRBV3-1/TRBV3-2	NA	TRBJ2-7	CASSQDWQGGEQYF	TGTGCCAGCAGCCAAGATTGGCAGGGCGGCGAGCAGTACTTC
NA	TRBV6-5	NA	TRBJ1-5	CASRDLAGRDQPQHF	TGTGCCAGCAGAGATCTGGCAGGGCGGGATCAGCCCCAGCATTTT
NA	TRBV18	NA	TRBJ1-2	CASSPAEVRGYTF	TGTGCCAGCTCACCAGCAGAGGTGCGCGGCTACACCTTC
NA	TRBV7-2	NA	TRBJ1-6	CASSLGLPRALHF	TGTGCCAGCAGCTTAGGCCTCCCCAGGGCCCTCCACTTT
TRBD1	TRBV11-1	NA	TRBJ1-3	CASSRRGQGLNTIYF	TGTGCCAGCAGCCGCCGTGGACAGGGATTAAACACCATATATTTT
TRBD2	TRBV7-2	NA	TRBJ2-3	CASSSTRRGGVDTQYF	TGTGCCAGCAGCTCCACCAGGCGGGGGGGCGTCGATACGCAGTATTTT
TRBD1	TRBV5-1	NA	TRBJ1-4	CASSVTGWETNEKLFF	TGCGCCAGCAGCGTGACAGGGTGGGAAACTAATGAAAAACTGTTTTTT
NA	TRBV4-1	NA	TRBJ2-1	CASSQGSWLASTNEQFF	TGCGCCAGCAGCCAAGGGTCATGGCTAGCGAGCACTAATGAGCAGTTCTTC
NA	TRBV6-5	NA	TRBJ1-6	CASKPVAAYNSPLHF	TGTGCCAGCAAGCCGGTGGCGGCCTATAATTCACCCCTCCACTTT
NA	TRBV7-9	NA	TRBJ2-2	CASSHGRELFF	TGTGCCAGCAGCCATGGCCGGGAGCTGTTTTTT
NA	TRBV9	NA	TRBJ1-3	CASSVGSRSGNTIYF	TGTGCCAGCAGCGTAGGTTCACGGTCTGGAAACACCATATATTTT
NA	TRBV9	once	TRBJ2-2	CAGSVGQNTGELFF	TGTGCCGGCAGCGTCGGACAGAACACCGGGGAGCTGTTTTTT
NA	TRBV19	few	TRBJ1-5	CASSWSGDQPQHF	TGTGCCAGTAGTTGGAGCGGAGATCAGCCCCAGCATTTT
TRBD2	TRBV12-5	NA	TRBJ2-1	CASLVGTSNYNEQFF	TGTGCTAGTCTGGTCGGGACTAGCAACTACAATGAGCAGTTCTTC
TRBD2	TRBV9	NA	TRBJ2-1	CASSPGLATYNEQFF	TGTGCCAGCAGCCCGGGACTAGCGACCTACAATGAGCAGTTCTTC
NA	TRBV28	NA	TRBJ1-1	CASRIPQGNTEAFF	TGTGCCAGCAGGATCCCACAGGGAAACACTGAAGCTTTCTTT
NA	TRBV2	NA	TRBJ1-3	CASSGDAGTQGNTIYF	TGTGCCAGCAGTGGGGACGCAGGGACCCAAGGAAACACCATATATTTT
NA	TRBV7-9	NA	TRBJ1-2	CASSLEGHGYTF	TGTGCCAGCAGCCTCGAGGGTCATGGCTACACCTTC
NA	TRBV11-2	NA	TRBJ1-1	CASSLDRTEAFF	TGTGCCAGCAGCTTAGACAGGACTGAAGCTTTCTTT
TRBD2	TRBV9	NA	TRBJ2-3	CASSARLATDTQYF	TGTGCCAGCAGCGCGAGACTAGCAACAGATACGCAGTATTTT
NA	TRBV5-6	NA	TRBJ1-1	CASSLTRNTEAFF	TGTGCCAGCAGCTTAACCCGGAACACTGAAGCTTTCTTT
NA	TRBV5-4	NA	TRBJ2-1	CASSLARGPRNEQFF	TGTGCCAGCAGCTTGGCCAGGGGACCACGCAATGAGCAGTTCTTC
TRBD1	TRBV28	NA	TRBJ2-7	CASSWGTAYEQYF	TGTGCCAGCAGTTGGGGGACAGCCTACGAGCAGTACTTC
NA	TRBV27	NA	TRBJ1-2	CASSLWGTGGYTF	TGTGCCAGCAGTTTATGGGGAACAGGTGGCTACACCTTC
NA	TRBV7-9	once	TRBJ1-1	CASSFAGEGAEAFF	TGTGCCAGCAGCTTTGCGGGGGAAGGGGCTGAAGCTTTCTTT
NA	TRBV4-1	NA	TRBJ1-5	CASSPEQYLIPQHF	TGCGCCAGCAGCCCCGAACAGTACCTGATTCCCCAGCATTTT